These 23 T cell receptor beta chains were all obtained from the same sample, sequenced in a study of shared clonotypes between healthy human individuals. The naive CD8 fraction comprised CD45RO-negative cells positively selected for CCR7 and excluded terminally differentiated effector memory CD45RA+ cells. Assay used: immunoSEQ multiplex PCR; TCRdb lists only in-frame clones, some missing. The table has some 580,000 clones, more than 95% seen once. The specimen was naive CD8+ T cells sorted from blood. Receptors originate from a man younger than 45 in good health.

In regard to this clone: The sample has other DNA sequences that encode this CDR3 too. The chain uses TRBV9 and TRBJ2-5; TRBD2 matches at 8 bases. The CDR3 sequence is 15 residues long. With 0 bases clipped from V and 8 bases from J, the junction kept 9 bases outside the gene matches. The germline CDR1 and CDR2 sequences are SGDLS and YYNGEE. CDR3 in amino acids: CASSVAGGGRETQYF. The CDR3 DNA reads as TGTGCCAGCAGCGTAGCGGGAGGGGGAAGAGAAACCCAGTACTTC.

The chain employs TRBV7-3 and TRBJ2-1; tentatively, D is TRBD1 or TRBD2 (5 bases each). The CDR3 is 16 amino acids. Trimming took 4 bases from V and 4 from J, leaving 17 bases between them. Germline-derived CDR1 and CDR2 are SGHTA and FQGTGA. The CDR3: CASSWGVEEGYNEQFF. The CDR3 DNA sequence: TGTGCCAGCAGCTGGGGCGTGGAAGAGGGGTACAATGAGCAGTTCTTC.

The chain joins TRBV5-1 to TRBJ2-5; D is perhaps TRBD1 (6 bases). V was pared by 4 bases and J by 0 bases, with 10 bases between. CDR1 and CDR2 from the germline V gene are SGHRS and YFSETQ. The CDR3 consists of 14 residues. CDR3 nucleotide sequence: TGCGCCAGCAGCCCTTGGACAGACCAAGAGACCCAGTACTTC. This gives the protein CASSPWTDQETQYF.

The genes are TRBV10-2 and TRBJ2-7; possibly TRBD2 for D (5 bases). V dropped 6 bases and J dropped 3 bases, with 12 bases sitting between them. This CDR3 is built from 13 residues. Germline values: CDR1 WSHSY, CDR2 SAAADI. CDR3 sequence reads: CASSRETIYEQYF. The CDR3 DNA reads as TGCGCCAGCAGCCGGGAAACTATCTACGAGCAGTACTTC.

V and J are TRBV6-5 and TRBJ2-3; D is ambiguous. This CDR3 comprises 13 residues. V was cut by 0 bases and J by 4 bases, with 5 bases left in between. The germline CDR1 and CDR2 sequences are MNHEY and SVGAGI. The CDR3 coding sequence is TGTGCCAGCAGTTACTCCCCTCCAGATACGCAGTATTTT. This codes for CASSYSPPDTQYF.

In its sample, this clone was seen once. V is TRBV30 and J is TRBJ2-7; a weak D match, TRBD2 (6 bases). The V and J ends lost 8 bases and 0 bases respectively, with 17 bases between them. The CDR3 contains 14 residues. The germline gives CDR1 GTSNPN, CDR2 SVGIG (reference sequence). CDR3 amino acids: CARRWRGCSYEQYF. The CDR3 coding sequence is TGTGCCCGAAGATGGCGGGGATGCTCCTACGAGCAGTACTTC.

This clone showed up just once. The chain uses TRBV7-9 and TRBJ1-2, with D uncertain. Germline-derived CDR1 and CDR2 are SEHNR and FQNEAQ (reference sequence). The CDR3 totals 12 residues. The V gene lost 5 bases and the J gene lost 8 bases, with 12 bases spanning the gap. The CDR3 DNA sequence: TGTGCCAGCAGCCCTCTCGCAGCCGGCTACACCTTC. Amino acid sequence: CASSPLAAGYTF.

The rearrangement joins TRBV7-9 to TRBJ2-1; 12 bases agree with TRBD2. Unmatched junction bases numbered 9, after V lost 5 bases and J lost 4 bases. This CDR3 has 17 residues. CDR1 and CDR2 from the germline V gene are SEHNR and FQNEAQ (reference sequence). CDR3 protein: CASSPRLAGVVYNEQFF. CDR3 nucleotide sequence: TGTGCCAGCAGCCCCCGACTAGCGGGAGTTGTTTACAATGAGCAGTTCTTC. Full variable domain (rest looked up from reference TRBV7-9 and TRBJ2-1): DTGVSQNPRHKITKRGQNVTFRCDPISEHNRLYWYRQTLGQGPEFLTYFQNEAQLEKSRLLSDRFSAERPKGSFSTLEIQRTEQGDSAMYLCASSPRLAGVVYNEQFFGPGTRLTVL.

This clone has just one count. This chain links TRBV27 with TRBJ2-1; 7 bases are shared with TRBD2. This CDR3 comprises 15 residues. The ends lost 6 bases at V and 6 bases at J; junction bases unmatched: 11. Germline CDR1 MNHEY, CDR2 SMNVEV (reference sequence). CDR3 in amino acids: CASRGGTTWVNEQFF. In DNA, the CDR3 is TGTGCCAGCAGGGGGGGGACCACATGGGTCAATGAGCAGTTCTTC.

V gene TRBV9 combines with J gene TRBJ2-1; D unclear. Per germline, CDR1 SGDLS and CDR2 YYNGEE. The CDR3 extends over 16 amino acids. V was pared by 3 bases and J by 3 bases, with 16 bases between. The CDR3 loop reads CASSASGKDLYNEQFF. The CDR3 coding sequence is TGTGCCAGCAGCGCATCAGGAAAAGACCTCTACAATGAGCAGTTCTTC.

The rearrangement links TRBV29-1 to TRBJ2-7, with D tentatively TRBD2 (6 bases). Between the trimmed V and J ends, which lost 6 bases and 3 bases, there was a span of 18 bases. Germline lookup yields CDR1 SQVTM and CDR2 ANQGSEA. This CDR3 region has 14 residues. The CDR3 sequence is CSVIEKGDFYEQYF. The CDR3 DNA reads TGCAGCGTCATCGAAAAAGGGGACTTCTACGAGCAGTACTTC.

The chain uses TRBV29-1 and TRBJ2-7, with D perhaps matching TRBD1 or TRBD2 (5 bases each). V was clipped by 4 bases and J by 6 bases, with 13 bases between them. The CDR3 extends over 12 amino acids. CDR1 is SQVTM, CDR2 ANQGSEA, per germline. CDR3 nucleotide sequence: TGCAGCGTTGTTGAGGGGTCGGGCGAGCAGTACTTC. It codes for CSVVEGSGEQYF.

The chain combines TRBV5-1 with TRBJ1-1; TRBD1 matches 11 bases. The CDR3 contains 15 residues. CDR1 and CDR2 (germline): SGHRS, YFSETQ. V shed 3 bases, J shed 4 bases, and the junction held 5 bases outside the gene matches. CDR3 amino acids: CASSSYGTGGTEAFF. As DNA, the CDR3 is TGCGCCAGCAGCTCGTACGGGACAGGGGGCACTGAAGCTTTCTTT.

The chain combines TRBV28 with TRBJ2-2; TRBD1 matches at 11 bases. J gave up 6 bases and V 9 bases, and 9 bases lay outside the gene matches. This CDR3 spans 15 amino acids. The germline V gene has CDR1 MDHEN and CDR2 SYDVKM. Here the CDR3 reads CASNTDRGRAGELFF. As DNA, the CDR3 is TGTGCCAGTAATACGGACAGGGGGCGGGCCGGGGAGCTGTTTTTT.

The chain links TRBV7-9 to TRBJ2-7, with 8 bases fitting TRBD2. This CDR3 region has 16 residues. V lost 5 bases, J lost 4 bases, and 13 bases stayed unmatched. Germline loops: CDR1 SEHNR, CDR2 FQNEAQ (reference sequence). The CDR3 DNA is TGTGCCAGCAGCCCCAGCGGGAGCGCTCCTTATTACGAGCAGTACTTC. Amino acids: CASSPSGSAPYYEQYF.

The rearrangement joins TRBV29-1 to TRBJ2-7, with D perhaps matching TRBD2 (6 bases). This CDR3 comprises 12 residues. Per the germline V gene, CDR1 is SQVTM and CDR2 is ANQGSEA. V was cut by 0 bases and J by 6 bases, with 9 bases left in between. The CDR3 protein is CSVEDLTSEQYF. The CDR3 DNA reads as TGCAGCGTTGAAGATCTGACTAGCGAGCAGTACTTC.

The rearrangement links TRBV29-1 to TRBJ1-2, with D hard to call. From germline, CDR1 is SQVTM and CDR2 ANQGSEA. V was cut by 7 bases and J by 4 bases, with 10 bases left in between. The CDR3 has 11 amino acids. In DNA form, the CDR3 reads TGCAGCGCCGTGACACCCTATGGCTACACCTTC. Protein: CSAVTPYGYTF.

The chain recombines TRBV27 with TRBJ2-1; D not certain. Trimming removed 6 bases at V and 8 bases at J, with 14 bases between. The CDR3 is made up of 13 amino acids. Germline CDR1 and CDR2: MNHEY and SMNVEV (reference sequence). The CDR3 DNA reads as TGTGCCAGCAGCCTAATTGACGAGGATGAGCAGTTCTTC. This codes for CASSLIDEDEQFF.

This clone was detected only once. V usage is TRBV7-2 and J usage is TRBJ2-3, with TRBD2 identical over 7 bases. This CDR3 spans 14 amino acids. The V segment lost 5 bases and the J segment 6 bases; nucleotides outside the gene matches: 8. CDR1 and CDR2 from the germline V gene are SGHTA and FQGNSA. In DNA form, the CDR3 reads TGTGCCAGCAGCCTGTGGGAGGGCCTGGATACGCAGTATTTT. It translates to CASSLWEGLDTQYF.

The chain uses TRBV27 and TRBJ2-1, with unresolved D. The CDR3 is made up of 13 amino acids. With 6 bases removed from V and 6 bases from J, the gap between germline ends came to 12 bases. Germline assignment: CDR1 MNHEY and CDR2 SMNVEV (reference sequence). CDR3 in amino acids: CASSAPVGNEQFF. Here the CDR3 DNA reads TGTGCCAGCAGCGCCCCTGTGGGCAATGAGCAGTTCTTC.

The genes are TRBV2 and TRBJ2-7; D is ambiguous. The ends were cut back, 8 bases at V and 7 bases at J, with 9 bases in the middle. Germline CDR1 and CDR2: SNHLY and FYNNEI. This CDR3 is 10 amino acids long. The CDR3 region has the DNA TGTGCCAGCCGCATGGGGGAGCAGTACTTC. This encodes CASRMGEQYF.

The chain links TRBV4-3 to TRBJ2-2; the D gene is possibly TRBD1 (5 bases). Germline-derived CDR1 and CDR2 are LGHNA and YSLEER. This CDR3 region has 16 residues. V was cut by 0 bases and J by 3 bases, with 11 bases left in between. Here the CDR3 DNA reads TGCGCCAGCAGCCAAGATCTCCAGGGTCACACCGGGGAGCTGTTTTTT. This gives the protein CASSQDLQGHTGELFF.

The rearrangement uses TRBV27 and TRBJ2-5; D unresolved. The CDR3 has 13 residues. Germline V gene data show CDR1 as MNHEY and CDR2 as SMNVEV (reference sequence). V shed 3 bases and J shed 6 bases, with 11 bases lying between them. The CDR3: CASSLGIWKTQYF. Written as DNA, the CDR3 is TGTGCCAGCAGTTTGGGAATTTGGAAGACCCAGTACTTC.